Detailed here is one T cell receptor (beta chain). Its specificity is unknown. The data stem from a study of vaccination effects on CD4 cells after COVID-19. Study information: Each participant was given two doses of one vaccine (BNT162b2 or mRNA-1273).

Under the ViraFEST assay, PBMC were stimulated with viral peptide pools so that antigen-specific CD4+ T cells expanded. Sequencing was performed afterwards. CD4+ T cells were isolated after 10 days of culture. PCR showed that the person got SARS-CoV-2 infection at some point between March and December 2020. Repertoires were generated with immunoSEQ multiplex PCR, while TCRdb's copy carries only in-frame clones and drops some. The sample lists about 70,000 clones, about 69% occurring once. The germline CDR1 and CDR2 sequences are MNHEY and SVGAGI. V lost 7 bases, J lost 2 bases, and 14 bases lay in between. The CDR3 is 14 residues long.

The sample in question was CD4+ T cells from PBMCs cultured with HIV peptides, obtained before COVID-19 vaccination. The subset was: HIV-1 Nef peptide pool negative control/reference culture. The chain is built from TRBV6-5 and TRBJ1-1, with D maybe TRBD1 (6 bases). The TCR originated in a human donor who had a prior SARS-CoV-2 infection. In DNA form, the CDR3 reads TGTGCCAGCAAAACCGGGACACCAAACACTGAAGCTTTCTTT. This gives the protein CASKTGTPNTEAFF.